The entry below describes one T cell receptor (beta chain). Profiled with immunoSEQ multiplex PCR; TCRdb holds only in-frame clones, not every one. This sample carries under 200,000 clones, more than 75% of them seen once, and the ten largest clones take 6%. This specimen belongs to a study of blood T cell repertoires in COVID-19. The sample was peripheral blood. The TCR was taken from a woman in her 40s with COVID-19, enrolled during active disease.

Here the CDR3 DNA reads TGTGCCAGCAGCCCACGACAGGGCTATACCTATGGCTACACCTTC. It translates to CASSPRQGYTYGYTF. The chain employs TRBV13 and TRBJ1-2; TRBD1 aligns across 7 bases. V was pared by 5 bases and J by 4 bases, with 10 bases of the junction left unmatched. Germline V gives CDR1 PRHDT, CDR2 FYEKMQ (reference sequence). This CDR3 has 15 amino acids.